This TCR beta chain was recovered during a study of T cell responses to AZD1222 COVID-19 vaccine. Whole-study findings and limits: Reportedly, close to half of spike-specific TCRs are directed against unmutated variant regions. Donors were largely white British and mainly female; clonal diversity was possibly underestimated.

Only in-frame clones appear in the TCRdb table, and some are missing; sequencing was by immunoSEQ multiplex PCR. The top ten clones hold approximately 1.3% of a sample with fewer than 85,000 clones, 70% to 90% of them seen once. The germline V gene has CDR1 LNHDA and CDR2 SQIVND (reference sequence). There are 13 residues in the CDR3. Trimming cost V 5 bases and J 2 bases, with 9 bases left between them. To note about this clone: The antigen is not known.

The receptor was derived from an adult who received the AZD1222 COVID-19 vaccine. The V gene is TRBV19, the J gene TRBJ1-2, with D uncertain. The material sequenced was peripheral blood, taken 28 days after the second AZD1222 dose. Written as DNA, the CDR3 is TGTGCCAGTAGTCCCACCCTAAACTATGGCTACACCTTC. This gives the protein CASSPTLNYGYTF.